The sample holds a few counts of the clone carrying this T cell receptor (beta chain). These data come from a study of blood T cell repertoires in COVID-19. Study in general: Acute-phase and convalescent COVID-19 samples originated in the United States, Italy and Spain. In each case, the material was cDNA or gDNA derived from T cells, B-cell-depleted T cells, or PBMCs.

Authors' methods: Reference gene primer amplification yielded estimated nucleated cell counts. Measured with immunoSEQ multiplex PCR; TCRdb has only the in-frame clones, and not every one. V and J calls and clone size follow that table, whereas D and trimming were derived from the DNA. The sample carries about 250,000 clones, roughly 91% recorded once. With V trimmed by 0 bases and J by 5 bases, 2 bases remained unmatched. Germline V gene lookup returns CDR1 SGDLS and CDR2 YYNGEE. There are 15 residues in the CDR3. The V call is TRBV9, the J call TRBJ2-1, with TRBD1 identical over 10 bases. Sample: peripheral blood. This clonotype was obtained from a man aged 30-40 years with acute or convalescent COVID-19. CDR3 protein: CASSVVGTGDNEQFF. Written as DNA, the CDR3 is TGTGCCAGCAGCGTAGTAGGGACAGGGGACAATGAGCAGTTCTTC.